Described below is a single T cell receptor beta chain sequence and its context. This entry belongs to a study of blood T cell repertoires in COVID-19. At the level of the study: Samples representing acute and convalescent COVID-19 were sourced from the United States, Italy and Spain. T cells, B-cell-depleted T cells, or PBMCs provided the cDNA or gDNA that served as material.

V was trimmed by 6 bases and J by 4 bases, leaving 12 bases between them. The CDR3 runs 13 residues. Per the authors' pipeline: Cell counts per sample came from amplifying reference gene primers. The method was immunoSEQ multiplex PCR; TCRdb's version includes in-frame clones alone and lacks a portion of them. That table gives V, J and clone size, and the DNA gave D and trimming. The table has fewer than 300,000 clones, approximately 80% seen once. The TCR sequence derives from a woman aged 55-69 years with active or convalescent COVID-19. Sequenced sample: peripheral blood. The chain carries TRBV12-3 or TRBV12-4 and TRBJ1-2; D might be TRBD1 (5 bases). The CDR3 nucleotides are TGTGCCAGCAGCGCGGGACTCCTCTATGGCTACACCTTC. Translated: CASSAGLLYGYTF.